Listed below are T cell receptor beta chains from one sample, sequenced in a study of shared clonotypes between healthy human individuals. The repertoire was sequenced with immunoSEQ multiplex PCR; TCRdb's copy has only in-frame clones and lacks some. The sample carries just under 350,000 clones, less than 75% recorded once. The sample comprised memory CD4+ T cells sorted from blood. The receptors come from a man younger than 45 in good health. Both conserved end residues are part of each CDR3. D genes are given only for firm matches. Clone size is stated in some rows and not others, as once, few, many or a class when expanded.

abundance: once
v_gene: TRBV2
d_gene: -
j_gene: TRBJ2-7
CDR3nt: TGTGCCAGCAAAAGGGACCGCTCCTACGAGCAGTACTTC
CDR3aa: CASKRDRSYEQYF

abundance: -
v_gene: TRBV6-6
d_gene: -
j_gene: TRBJ1-1
CDR3nt: TGTGCCAGCAGTCCGACGGACAGACGAACGAACACTGAAGCTTTCTTT
CDR3aa: CASSPTDRRTNTEAFF

abundance: -
v_gene: TRBV18
d_gene: -
j_gene: TRBJ1-4
CDR3nt: TGTGCCAGCTCACCTCAGGAGAATGAAAAACTGTTTTTT
CDR3aa: CASSPQENEKLFF

abundance: -
v_gene: TRBV5-6
d_gene: TRBD1
j_gene: TRBJ1-2
CDR3nt: TGTGCCAGCAGCCCCCGGGACAGGGTCTATGGCTACACCTTC
CDR3aa: CASSPRDRVYGYTF

abundance: -
v_gene: TRBV2
d_gene: -
j_gene: TRBJ2-7
CDR3nt: TGTGCCAGCAGTATTTCAGGTAGAGGGGACGAGCAGTACTTC
CDR3aa: CASSISGRGDEQYF

abundance: -
v_gene: TRBV10-3
d_gene: -
j_gene: TRBJ2-7
CDR3nt: TGTGCCATCAGTGTGAACCGGGGAAAACCTGCTATACGAGCTCACGAAGGGCAGTACTTC
CDR3aa: CAISVNRGKPAIRAHEGQYF

abundance: -
v_gene: TRBV10-2
d_gene: TRBD1
j_gene: TRBJ1-5
CDR3nt: TGCGCCAGCAGATCCGGGACAGTTAGCAATCAGCCCCAGCATTTT
CDR3aa: CASRSGTVSNQPQHF

abundance: few
v_gene: TRBV7-9
d_gene: -
j_gene: TRBJ2-1
CDR3nt: TGTGCCAGCAGCTTAGCGGGCGGAACCAATGAGCAGTTCTTC
CDR3aa: CASSLAGGTNEQFF

abundance: -
v_gene: TRBV18
d_gene: TRBD1
j_gene: TRBJ2-7
CDR3nt: TGTGCCAGCTCCTTAGTCGGGACAGCGTTTCGGTACGAGCAGTACTTC
CDR3aa: CASSLVGTAFRYEQYF

abundance: -
v_gene: TRBV7-9
d_gene: -
j_gene: TRBJ1-5
CDR3nt: TGTGCCAGCAGCTTAGCGCTCCAGGGTAGTAGCAATCAGCCCCAGCATTTT
CDR3aa: CASSLALQGSSNQPQHF

abundance: -
v_gene: TRBV4-3
d_gene: -
j_gene: TRBJ1-4
CDR3nt: TGCGCCAGCAGCCAAGGTACAGGGACTAATGAAAAACTGTTTTTT
CDR3aa: CASSQGTGTNEKLFF

abundance: -
v_gene: TRBV19
d_gene: TRBD1
j_gene: TRBJ1-1
CDR3nt: TGTGCCAGTAGTCTATATAATCAGGGGGGCACTGAAGCTTTCTTT
CDR3aa: CASSLYNQGGTEAFF

abundance: -
v_gene: TRBV7-9
d_gene: -
j_gene: TRBJ1-4
CDR3nt: TGTGCCAGCAGCTTAGTGAAACAGGGCGAAAAACTGTTTTTT
CDR3aa: CASSLVKQGEKLFF

abundance: -
v_gene: TRBV7-6
d_gene: -
j_gene: TRBJ2-2
CDR3nt: TGTGCCAGCAGCCCCGGGGCAGGGCGAGTCTCCGGGGAGCTGTTTTTT
CDR3aa: CASSPGAGRVSGELFF

abundance: -
v_gene: TRBV6-1
d_gene: -
j_gene: TRBJ2-5
CDR3nt: TGTGCCACAGGGCCCAAGACCCAGTACTTC
CDR3aa: CATGPKTQYF

abundance: -
v_gene: TRBV15
d_gene: -
j_gene: TRBJ2-7
CDR3nt: TGTGCCACCAGCACCCGACATTGGTCCCCCGAGCAGTACTTC
CDR3aa: CATSTRHWSPEQYF

abundance: -
v_gene: TRBV2
d_gene: -
j_gene: TRBJ1-1
CDR3nt: TGTGCCAGCAGGGAAATACAGGGAACTGAAGCTTTCTTT
CDR3aa: CASREIQGTEAFF

abundance: few
v_gene: TRBV6-1
d_gene: -
j_gene: TRBJ2-7
CDR3nt: TGTGCCAGCAGTGAAGCACCTGGGGGGGGCGCCTACGAGCAGTACTTC
CDR3aa: CASSEAPGGGAYEQYF

abundance: -
v_gene: TRBV6-1
d_gene: -
j_gene: TRBJ2-5
CDR3nt: TGTGCCAGCAGCCCGGACACCCGGAAGACCCAGTACTTC
CDR3aa: CASSPDTRKTQYF

abundance: -
v_gene: TRBV6-1
d_gene: -
j_gene: TRBJ2-7
CDR3nt: TGTGCCAGCAGTGAAGACAGTCCCTACGAGCAGTACTTC
CDR3aa: CASSEDSPYEQYF

abundance: -
v_gene: TRBV29-1
d_gene: -
j_gene: TRBJ2-5
CDR3nt: TGCAGCGTTGAAGAAGCGTCAAAGGAGACCCAGTACTTC
CDR3aa: CSVEEASKETQYF

abundance: once
v_gene: TRBV28
d_gene: -
j_gene: TRBJ1-3
CDR3nt: TGTGCCAGCAGTTTTCTCGGAAACACCATATATTTT
CDR3aa: CASSFLGNTIYF

abundance: -
v_gene: TRBV5-4
d_gene: -
j_gene: TRBJ2-6
CDR3nt: TGTGCCAGCAGCTTCAGTATCCCTGGGGCCAACGTCCTGACTTTC
CDR3aa: CASSFSIPGANVLTF

abundance: -
v_gene: TRBV6-1
d_gene: TRBD2
j_gene: TRBJ2-1
CDR3nt: TGTGCCAGCAGTGAACCTGGGGGTAGCGGGAGAGTTTTGAATGAGCAGTTCTTC
CDR3aa: CASSEPGGSGRVLNEQFF

abundance: -
v_gene: TRBV7-9
d_gene: -
j_gene: TRBJ1-1
CDR3nt: TGTGCCAGCAGCCGCGGCCCGGGACAAAGGACTGAGGCTTTCTTT
CDR3aa: CASSRGPGQRTEAFF

abundance: -
v_gene: TRBV6-1
d_gene: -
j_gene: TRBJ1-2
CDR3nt: TGTGCCAGCAGTTATGATCCCGGGACCATGAGAGTCTTC
CDR3aa: CASSYDPGTMRVF

abundance: once
v_gene: TRBV14
d_gene: -
j_gene: TRBJ2-5
CDR3nt: TGTGCCAGTACGCGTGACAGGTACCAAGAGACCCAGTACTTC
CDR3aa: CASTRDRYQETQYF

abundance: few
v_gene: TRBV15
d_gene: TRBD1
j_gene: TRBJ1-6
CDR3nt: TGTGCCACCAGAGCCCAGGGGGTAGGCTCCCTCCACTTT
CDR3aa: CATRAQGVGSLHF

abundance: -
v_gene: TRBV28
d_gene: -
j_gene: TRBJ1-1
CDR3nt: TGTGCCAGCAGTTTACGAAGGATTGGGGCTGAAGCTTTCTTT
CDR3aa: CASSLRRIGAEAFF

abundance: -
v_gene: TRBV5-5
d_gene: -
j_gene: TRBJ1-2
CDR3nt: TGTGCCAGCAGCTTATTATCGGCAACGAGTTTGATTAACTATGGCTACACCTTC
CDR3aa: CASSLLSATSLINYGYTF

abundance: -
v_gene: TRBV7-9
d_gene: TRBD1
j_gene: TRBJ2-3
CDR3nt: TGTGCCAGCAGCTTGGGACAGGCCACAGATACGCAGTATTTT
CDR3aa: CASSLGQATDTQYF

abundance: -
v_gene: TRBV2
d_gene: -
j_gene: TRBJ2-1
CDR3nt: TGTGCCAGCAGAGCAACCGGGACTCGTACTCGGAATGAGCAGTTCTTC
CDR3aa: CASRATGTRTRNEQFF

abundance: -
v_gene: TRBV2
d_gene: -
j_gene: TRBJ1-2
CDR3nt: TGTGCCAGCAGCACGGAACAGGGAGCTAACTATGGCTACACCTTC
CDR3aa: CASSTEQGANYGYTF